One and the same sample provided the 10 T cell receptor beta chains below, sequenced in a study of OX40 agonist ivuxolimab in advanced cancers. Sequencing used immunoSEQ multiplex PCR; TCRdb keeps in-frame clones, though not all of them. This table holds roughly 80,000 clones, 85% found once. This material consisted of CD4+ or CD8+ T cells sorted from blood, taken in a trial of the OX40 agonist ivuxolimab. These TCRs come from an adult with an advanced solid tumor such as melanoma, head and neck, liver or kidney cancer.

This clone came up a few times. This chain joins TRBV5-1 and TRBJ1-6; 7 positions agree with TRBD1. The CDR3 spans 15 residues. J gave up 7 bases and V 0 bases, and 4 bases lay outside the gene matches. In germline, CDR1 is SGHRS, CDR2 YFSETQ. This chain's CDR3 is CASSLDQGGNSPLHF. For the CDR3, the DNA is TGCGCCAGCAGCTTGGATCAGGGGGGGAATTCACCCCTCCACTTT. The full variable domain, in which reference TRBV5-1 and TRBJ1-6 provide the parts outside the CDR3, is KAGVTQTPRYLIKTRGQQVTLSCSPISGHRSVSWYQQTPGQGLQFLFEYFSETQRNKGNFPGRFSGRQFSNSRSEMNVSTLELGDSALYLCASSLDQGGNSPLHFGNGTRLTVT.

The rearrangement uses TRBV4-1 and TRBJ1-3; no reliable D call. The germline gives CDR1 MGHRA, CDR2 YSYEKL. This CDR3 is built from 14 residues. Trimming removed 1 base at V and 7 bases at J, with 11 bases between. CDR3 in DNA: TGCGCCAGCAGCCAAGCCGGGCCGGGGAACACCATATATTTT. Its protein is CASSQAGPGNTIYF.

V is TRBV4-3 and J is TRBJ1-1; D is perhaps TRBD1 (6 bases). This CDR3 is 15 amino acids long. CDR1 and CDR2 from the germline V gene are LGHNA and YSLEER. Trimming left V 1 base short and J 2 bases short, with 11 bases between. In nucleotides, the CDR3 is TGCGCCAGCAGCCAAGGGGGGCAGGGAAACACTGAAGCTTTCTTT. It translates to CASSQGGQGNTEAFF.

V and J are TRBV4-1 and TRBJ1-1; D ambiguous. V lost 4 bases, J lost 5 bases, and 14 bases lay in between. The length of the CDR3 is 14 residues. Germline V CDR1 and CDR2: MGHRA, YSYEKL. The CDR3 DNA sequence: TGCGCCAGCAGCCGGGGAAACCTGGGGACTGAAGCTTTCTTT. This codes for CASSRGNLGTEAFF.

The chain carries TRBV11-2 and TRBJ1-1, with D perhaps TRBD1 (6 bases). Between the trimmed V and J ends, which lost 3 bases and 6 bases, there was a span of 11 bases. Germline V lookup: CDR1 SGHAT, CDR2 FQNNGV. The CDR3 has 13 residues. CDR3 amino acids: CASSLGAIPEAFF. DNA for the CDR3: TGTGCCAGCAGCTTGGGGGCTATCCCTGAAGCTTTCTTT.

The chain employs TRBV19 and TRBJ2-7, with 9 bases aligning to TRBD1. CDR3 size: 16 residues. V shed 5 bases, J shed 5 bases, and the junction held 13 bases outside the gene matches. Germline loops: CDR1 LNHDA, CDR2 SQIVND (reference sequence). This CDR3 is CASSSTAGTGSHEQYF. The CDR3 coding sequence is TGTGCCAGTAGTTCGACCGCAGGGACAGGGTCTCACGAGCAGTACTTC.

The chain combines TRBV6-5 with TRBJ2-7, with D hard to call. The V end was cut by 4 bases, the J end by 0 bases, with 13 bases between. The CDR3 has 15 residues. Germline loops: CDR1 MNHEY, CDR2 SVGAGI. DNA of the CDR3: TGTGCCAGCAGTTTCCTCGACGGAAGCTCCTACGAGCAGTACTTC. Its protein is CASSFLDGSSYEQYF.

The chain employs TRBV11-2 and TRBJ1-6; the D is unclear. Trimming removed 5 bases at V and 7 bases at J, with 12 bases between. The CDR3 has 14 amino acids. Germline V gene lookup returns CDR1 SGHAT and CDR2 FQNNGV. The CDR3 spells CASSLRTENSPLHF. DNA for the CDR3: TGTGCCAGCAGCCTGCGGACTGAAAATTCACCCCTCCACTTT.

The chain combines TRBV6-5 with TRBJ2-7; D may be TRBD1 (5 bases). Looked up from germline, CDR1 is MNHEY and CDR2 is SVGAGI. V gave up 6 bases and J gave up 3 bases, with 15 bases separating them. This CDR3 contains 14 residues. CDR3 amino acids: CASRQTAGNYEQYF. CDR3 DNA: TGTGCCAGCAGGCAAACGGCAGGGAACTACGAGCAGTACTTC.

The rearrangement joins TRBV5-1 to TRBJ2-1; 12 bases align to TRBD2. This CDR3 spans 17 amino acids. With V trimmed by 4 bases and J by 2 bases, 7 bases remained unmatched. The germline V gene has CDR1 SGHRS and CDR2 YFSETQ. This CDR3 reads CASSRDLAGGAYNEQFF. The CDR3 DNA sequence: TGCGCCAGCAGCAGAGACCTAGCGGGAGGGGCCTACAATGAGCAGTTCTTC.